This T cell receptor (beta chain) was identified during a study of T cells in narcolepsy. Study-wide context: Patients with NT1 or NT2 and healthy control donors were enrolled. Broader study findings: In some patient and control memory CD4+ samples, autoreactive clones were absent.

This table comes from immunoSEQ multiplex PCR, and its TCRdb copy is limited to in-frame clones, with some not included. The table has some 35,000 clones, about 81% seen once. This clone qualifies as medium-sized. Its antigen is not known. The clonotype originates from a human donor with narcolepsy. Sequencing was done on a sample of CD45RA- memory CD4+ T cells from PBMCs.

The chain's CDR3 is CASSQGTDYIGNTIYF. The DNA for the CDR3 is TGCGCCAGCAGCCAAGGGACAGACTATATAGGAAACACCATATATTTT. The chain carries TRBV4-3 and TRBJ1-3, with D maybe TRBD1 (6 bases). V gave up 1 base and J gave up 4 bases, with 14 bases separating them. Germline CDR1 is LGHNA and CDR2 is YSLEER. CDR3 size: 16 residues.